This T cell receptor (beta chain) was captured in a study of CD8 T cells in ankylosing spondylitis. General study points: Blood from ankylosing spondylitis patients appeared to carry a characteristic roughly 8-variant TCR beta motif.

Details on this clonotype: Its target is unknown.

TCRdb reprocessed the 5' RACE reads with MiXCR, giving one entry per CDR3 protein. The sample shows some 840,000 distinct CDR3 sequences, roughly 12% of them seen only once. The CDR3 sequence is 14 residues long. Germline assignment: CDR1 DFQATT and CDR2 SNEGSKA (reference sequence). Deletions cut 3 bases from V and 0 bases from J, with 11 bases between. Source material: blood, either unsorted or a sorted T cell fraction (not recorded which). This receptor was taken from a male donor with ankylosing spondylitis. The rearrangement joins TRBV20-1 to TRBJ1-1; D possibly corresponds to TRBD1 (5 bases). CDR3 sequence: CSARIQGVNTEAFF. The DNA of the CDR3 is TGCAGTGCTAGGATTCAGGGTGTGAACACTGAAGCTTTCTTT.